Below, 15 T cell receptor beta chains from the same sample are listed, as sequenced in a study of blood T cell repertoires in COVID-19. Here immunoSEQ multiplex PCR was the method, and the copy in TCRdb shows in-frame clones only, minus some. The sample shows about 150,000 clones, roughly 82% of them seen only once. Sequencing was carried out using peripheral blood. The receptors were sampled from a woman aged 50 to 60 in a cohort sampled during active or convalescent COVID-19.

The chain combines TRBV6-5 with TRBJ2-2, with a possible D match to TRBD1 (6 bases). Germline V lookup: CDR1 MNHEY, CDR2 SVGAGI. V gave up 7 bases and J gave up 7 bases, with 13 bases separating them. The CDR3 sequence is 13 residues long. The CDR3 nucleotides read TGTGCCAGCACTACGCAACAGGGCGGGGAGCTGTTTTTT. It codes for CASTTQQGGELFF.

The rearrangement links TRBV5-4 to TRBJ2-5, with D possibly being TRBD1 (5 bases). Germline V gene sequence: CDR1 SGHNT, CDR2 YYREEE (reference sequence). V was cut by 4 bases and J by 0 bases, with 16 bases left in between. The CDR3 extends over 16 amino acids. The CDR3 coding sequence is TGTGCCAGCAGCCCTGGGGCTGGGGTGTACCAAGAGACCCAGTACTTC. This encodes CASSPGAGVYQETQYF.

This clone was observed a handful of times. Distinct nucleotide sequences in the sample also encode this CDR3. The CDR3 DNA reads as TGTGCCAGCAGTACCGGGACAGGGAATTACGAGCAGTACTTC. Its translation is CASSTGTGNYEQYF. The chain carries TRBV5-6 and TRBJ2-7, with 9 positions matching TRBD1. The V segment lost 5 bases and the J segment 4 bases; nucleotides outside the gene matches: 7. This CDR3 comprises 14 residues. CDR1 is SGHDT, CDR2 YYEEEE, per germline.

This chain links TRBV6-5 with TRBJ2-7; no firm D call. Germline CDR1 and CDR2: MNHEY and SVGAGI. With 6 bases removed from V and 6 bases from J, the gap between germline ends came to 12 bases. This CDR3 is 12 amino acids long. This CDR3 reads CASRPPGREQYF. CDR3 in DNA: TGTGCCAGCAGGCCGCCAGGTCGCGAGCAGTACTTC.

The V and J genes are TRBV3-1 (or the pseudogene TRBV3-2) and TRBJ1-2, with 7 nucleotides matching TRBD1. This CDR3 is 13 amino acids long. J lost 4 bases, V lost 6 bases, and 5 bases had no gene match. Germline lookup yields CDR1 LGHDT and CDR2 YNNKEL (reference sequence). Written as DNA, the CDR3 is TGTGCCAGCAGGCGACAGGGAGGCTATGGCTACACCTTC. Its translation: CASRRQGGYGYTF.

The CDR3 DNA is TGTGCCAGCAGCAGGACTAGCGGGGGGGCTCAACTCTACGAGCAGTACTTC. Protein: CASSRTSGGAQLYEQYF. The V and J genes are TRBV6-2 or TRBV6-3 and TRBJ2-7; 15 bases agree with TRBD2. The CDR3 totals 17 residues. Per the germline V gene, CDR1 is MNHEY and CDR2 is SVGEGT. After removal of 6 bases from V and 3 bases from J, the junction contained 9 bases not matched to a gene.

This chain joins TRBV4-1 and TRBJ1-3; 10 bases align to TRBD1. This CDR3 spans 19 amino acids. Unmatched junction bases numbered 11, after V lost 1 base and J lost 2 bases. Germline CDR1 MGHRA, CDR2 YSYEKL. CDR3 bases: TGCGCCAGCAGCCAAGTGGAAGGGACAGGGGTATTACCTGGAAACACCATATATTTT. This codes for CASSQVEGTGVLPGNTIYF.

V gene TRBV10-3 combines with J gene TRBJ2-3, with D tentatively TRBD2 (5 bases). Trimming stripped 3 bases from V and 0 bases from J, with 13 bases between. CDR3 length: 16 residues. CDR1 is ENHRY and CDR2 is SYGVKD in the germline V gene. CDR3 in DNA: TGTGCCATCAGTGATCCGCGAGGGATAAGCACAGATACGCAGTATTTT. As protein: CAISDPRGISTDTQYF.

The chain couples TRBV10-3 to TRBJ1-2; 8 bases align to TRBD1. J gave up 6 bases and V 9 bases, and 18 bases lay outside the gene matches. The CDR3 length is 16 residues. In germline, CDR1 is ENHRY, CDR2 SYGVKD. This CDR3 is CAMSRGQAQRGDGYTF. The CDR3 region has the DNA TGTGCCATGTCCCGGGGACAGGCTCAAAGAGGGGATGGCTACACCTTC.

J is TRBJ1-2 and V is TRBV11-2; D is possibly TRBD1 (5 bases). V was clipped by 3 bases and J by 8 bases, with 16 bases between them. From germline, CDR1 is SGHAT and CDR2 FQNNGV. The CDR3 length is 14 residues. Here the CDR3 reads CASSFTRGSLGYTF. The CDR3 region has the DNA TGTGCCAGCAGCTTTACGCGGGGGTCGCTGGGCTACACCTTC.

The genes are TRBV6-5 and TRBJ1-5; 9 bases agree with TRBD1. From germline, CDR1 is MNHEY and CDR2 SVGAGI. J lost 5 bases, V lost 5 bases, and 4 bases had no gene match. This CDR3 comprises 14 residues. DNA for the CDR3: TGTGCCAGCAGTCACACAGGGGGCGATCAGCCCCAGCATTTT. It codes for CASSHTGGDQPQHF.

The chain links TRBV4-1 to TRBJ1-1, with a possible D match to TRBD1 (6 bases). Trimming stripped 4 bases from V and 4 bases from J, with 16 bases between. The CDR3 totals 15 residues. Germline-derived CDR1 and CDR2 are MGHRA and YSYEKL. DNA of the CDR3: TGCGCCAGCAGCCCCTTGGGGGGGCTGGCCACTGAAGCTTTCTTT. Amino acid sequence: CASSPLGGLATEAFF.

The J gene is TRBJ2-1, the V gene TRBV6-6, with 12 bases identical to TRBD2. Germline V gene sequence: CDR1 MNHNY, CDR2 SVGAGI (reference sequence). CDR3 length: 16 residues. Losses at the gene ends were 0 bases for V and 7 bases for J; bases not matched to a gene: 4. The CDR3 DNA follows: TGTGCCAGCAGTTACTCTGGACTAGCGGGGTTAAATGAGCAGTTCTTC. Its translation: CASSYSGLAGLNEQFF.

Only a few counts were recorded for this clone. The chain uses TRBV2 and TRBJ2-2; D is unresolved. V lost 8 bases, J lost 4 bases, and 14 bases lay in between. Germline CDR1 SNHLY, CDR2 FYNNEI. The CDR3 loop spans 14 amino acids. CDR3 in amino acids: CASGLLGFTGELFF. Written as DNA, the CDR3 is TGTGCCAGCGGTCTGCTCGGGTTCACCGGGGAGCTGTTTTTT.

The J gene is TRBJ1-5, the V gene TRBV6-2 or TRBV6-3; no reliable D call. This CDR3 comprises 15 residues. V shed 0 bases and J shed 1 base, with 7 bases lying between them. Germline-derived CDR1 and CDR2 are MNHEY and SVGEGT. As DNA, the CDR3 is TGTGCCAGCAGTTACTCCCGGGGAAGCAATCAGCCCCAGCATTTT. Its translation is CASSYSRGSNQPQHF.